Reported below is one T cell receptor beta chain. Its antigen is undetermined. This CDR3 spans 19 amino acids. V was clipped by 1 base and J by 6 bases; unmatched bases: 17. The V gene's germline CDR1 is SGHDN and CDR2 FVKESK. Since all of the isolated RNA was reverse transcribed, expressed TCRB transcripts were what got sequenced. Data came from immunoSEQ multiplex PCR; TCRdb stores just in-frame clones and leaves some out. The sample lists about 400,000 clones, roughly an eighth seen once, with about 0.01% in the top ten. The data derive from a study of beta chain features in type 1 diabetes. Overall study: No age, gender or cell yield differences were seen between patients and healthy donors. Regarding the study as a whole: In every one of the four CD4+ subsets, TCRB CDR3s were moderately but significantly shorter in Type 1 diabetes patients.

V usage is TRBV14 and J usage is TRBJ2-5, with 10 bases lining up with TRBD1. Material for sequencing was naive CD4+ T cells from blood. The TCR was taken from a woman aged 18-29 years with type 1 diabetes. The CDR3 protein is CASSQAHTPGQGRRQTQYF. The CDR3 DNA reads TGTGCCAGCAGCCAAGCCCATACCCCGGGACAGGGGAGGCGTCAGACCCAGTACTTC.